Below, 3 T cell receptor beta chains from the same sample are listed, as sequenced in a study of Ad26.COV2.S vaccination and SARS-CoV-2 variants. Treatment: 15 to 20 received Ad26.COV2.S at low or high dose, single or two shots; about 5 received placebo; per-sample allocation not given. Collection of the samples took place on day 63 after the first injection of vaccine or placebo. Libraries were prepared by immunoSEQ multiplex PCR; TCRdb keeps only in-frame clonotypes and omits some of them. The sample includes 350,000 to 500,000 clones, more than 80% of them seen just once. This specimen was peripheral blood, taken in a trial of Ad26.COV2.S vaccine versus placebo. The source of these receptors is a person between 18 and 65 years old who received the Ad26.COV2.S COVID-19 vaccine or a placebo.

The gene calls are TRBV4-3 and TRBJ2-7, with 8 positions matching TRBD2. The CDR3 sequence is 17 residues long. V lost 3 bases to trimming and J lost 4 bases; unmatched junction nucleotides: 14. Germline loops: CDR1 LGHNA, CDR2 YSLEER. The CDR3 sequence: CASSQGLGGSGSYEQYF. CDR3 coding DNA: TGCGCCAGCAGCCAGGGATTAGGTGGGAGCGGGAGTTACGAGCAGTACTTC.

The gene calls are TRBV7-9 and TRBJ2-1; D might be TRBD1 (6 bases). CDR1 is SEHNR and CDR2 is FQNEAQ in the germline V gene (reference sequence). The CDR3 runs 14 residues. Trimming pared 4 bases from V and 7 bases from J, leaving 14 bases between. In DNA, the CDR3 is TGTGCCAGCAGCTCAGGACAGATTTCAAATGAGCAGTTCTTC. Protein product: CASSSGQISNEQFF.

The chain couples TRBV7-9 to TRBJ2-1; a possible D gene is TRBD1 (6 bases). V dropped 5 bases and J dropped 4 bases, with 15 bases sitting between them. The CDR3 contains 15 residues. CDR1 is SEHNR and CDR2 is FQNEAQ in the germline V gene (reference sequence). The DNA for the CDR3 is TGTGCCAGCAGCCTCAGGGGCGCGTATTACAATGAGCAGTTCTTC. Its translation: CASSLRGAYYNEQFF.